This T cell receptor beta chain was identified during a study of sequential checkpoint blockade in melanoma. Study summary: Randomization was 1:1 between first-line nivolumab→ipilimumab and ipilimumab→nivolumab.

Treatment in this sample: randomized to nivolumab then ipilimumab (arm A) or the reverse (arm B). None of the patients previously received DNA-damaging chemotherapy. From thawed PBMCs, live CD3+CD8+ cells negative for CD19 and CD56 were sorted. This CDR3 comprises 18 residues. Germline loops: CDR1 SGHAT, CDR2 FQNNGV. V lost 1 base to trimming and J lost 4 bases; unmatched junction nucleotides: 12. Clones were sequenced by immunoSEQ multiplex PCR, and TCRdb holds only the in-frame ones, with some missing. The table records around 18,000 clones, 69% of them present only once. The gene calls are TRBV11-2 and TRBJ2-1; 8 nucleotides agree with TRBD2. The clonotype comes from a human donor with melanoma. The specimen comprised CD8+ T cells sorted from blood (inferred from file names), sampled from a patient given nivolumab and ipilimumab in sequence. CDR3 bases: TGTGCCAGCAGCTTAGGACGGTCGGGAGGGTGGCTTTACAATGAGCAGTTCTTC. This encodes CASSLGRSGGWLYNEQFF.